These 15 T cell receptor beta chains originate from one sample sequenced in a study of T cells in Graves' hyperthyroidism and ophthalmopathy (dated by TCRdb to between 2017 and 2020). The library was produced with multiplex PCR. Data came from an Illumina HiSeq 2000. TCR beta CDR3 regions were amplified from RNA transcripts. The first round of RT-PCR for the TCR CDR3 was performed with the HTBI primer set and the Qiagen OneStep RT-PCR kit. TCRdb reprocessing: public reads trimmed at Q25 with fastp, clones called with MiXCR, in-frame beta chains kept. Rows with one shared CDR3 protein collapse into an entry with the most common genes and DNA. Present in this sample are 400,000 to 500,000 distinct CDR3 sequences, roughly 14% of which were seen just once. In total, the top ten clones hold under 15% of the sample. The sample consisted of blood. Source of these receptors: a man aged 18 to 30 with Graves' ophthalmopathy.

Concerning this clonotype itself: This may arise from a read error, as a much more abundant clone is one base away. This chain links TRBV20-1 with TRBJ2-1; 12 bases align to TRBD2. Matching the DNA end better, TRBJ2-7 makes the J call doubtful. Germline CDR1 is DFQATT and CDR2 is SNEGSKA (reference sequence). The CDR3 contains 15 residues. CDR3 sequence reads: CSAKGLAGPYNEQYF. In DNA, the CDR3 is TGCAGTGCCAAAGGACTAGCGGGACCCTACAATGAGCAGTACTTC.

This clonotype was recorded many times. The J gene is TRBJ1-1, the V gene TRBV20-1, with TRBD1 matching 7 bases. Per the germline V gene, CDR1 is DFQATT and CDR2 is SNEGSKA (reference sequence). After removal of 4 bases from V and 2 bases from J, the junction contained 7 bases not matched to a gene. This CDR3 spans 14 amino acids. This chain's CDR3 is CSAIMTGTNTEAFF. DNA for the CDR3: TGCAGTGCTATAATGACAGGGACTAACACTGAAGCTTTCTTT.

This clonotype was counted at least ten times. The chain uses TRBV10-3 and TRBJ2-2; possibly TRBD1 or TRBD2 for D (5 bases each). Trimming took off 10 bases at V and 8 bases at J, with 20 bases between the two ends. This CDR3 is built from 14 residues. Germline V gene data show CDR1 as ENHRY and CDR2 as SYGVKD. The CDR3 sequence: CATYRDDRMGELFF. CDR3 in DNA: TGTGCCACCTACCGGGACGACAGAATGGGGGAGCTGTTTTTT.

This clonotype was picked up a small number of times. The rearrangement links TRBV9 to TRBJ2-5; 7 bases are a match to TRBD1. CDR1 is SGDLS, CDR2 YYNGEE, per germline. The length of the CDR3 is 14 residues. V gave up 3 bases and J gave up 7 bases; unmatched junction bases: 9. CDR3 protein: CASSASQGVSTQYF. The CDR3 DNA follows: TGTGCCAGCAGCGCAAGCCAGGGGGTTTCGACCCAGTACTTC. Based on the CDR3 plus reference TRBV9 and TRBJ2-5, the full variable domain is DSGVTQTPKHLITATGQRVTLRCSPRSGDLSVYWYQQSLDQGLQFLIQYYNGEERAKGNILERFSAQQFPDLHSELNLSSLELGDSALYFCASSASQGVSTQYFGPGTRLLVL.

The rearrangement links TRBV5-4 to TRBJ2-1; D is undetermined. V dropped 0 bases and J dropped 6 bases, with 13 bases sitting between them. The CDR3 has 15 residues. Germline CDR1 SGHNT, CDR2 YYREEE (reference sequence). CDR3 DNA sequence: TGTGCCAGCAGCTTGGGACTGTACACTTTCAATGAGCAGTTCTTC. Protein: CASSLGLYTFNEQFF.

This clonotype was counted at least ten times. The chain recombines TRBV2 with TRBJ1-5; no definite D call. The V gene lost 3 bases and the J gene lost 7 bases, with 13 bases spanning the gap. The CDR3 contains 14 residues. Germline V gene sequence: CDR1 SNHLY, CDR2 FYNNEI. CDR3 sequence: CASSEWRESQPQHF. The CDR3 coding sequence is TGTGCCAGCAGTGAGTGGAGGGAAAGCCAGCCCCAGCATTTT.

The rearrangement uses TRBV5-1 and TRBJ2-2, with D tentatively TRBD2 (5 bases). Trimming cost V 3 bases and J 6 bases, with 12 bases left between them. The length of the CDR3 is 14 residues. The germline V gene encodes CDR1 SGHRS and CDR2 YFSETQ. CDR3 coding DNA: TGCGCCAGCAGCTATACTAGTTTAGCCGGGGAGCTGTTTTTT. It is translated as CASSYTSLAGELFF.

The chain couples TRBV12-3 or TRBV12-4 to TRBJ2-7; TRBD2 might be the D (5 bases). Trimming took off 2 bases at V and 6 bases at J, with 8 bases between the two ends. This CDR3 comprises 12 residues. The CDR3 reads CASSLPGVEQYF. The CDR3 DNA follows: TGTGCCAGCAGTTTACCCGGGGTCGAGCAGTACTTC.

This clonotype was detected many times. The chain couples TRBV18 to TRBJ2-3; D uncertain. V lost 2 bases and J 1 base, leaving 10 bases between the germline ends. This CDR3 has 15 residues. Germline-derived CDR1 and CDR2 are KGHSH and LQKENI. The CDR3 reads CASSPDMWGTDTQYF. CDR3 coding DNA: TGTGCCAGCTCACCAGACATGTGGGGCACAGATACGCAGTATTTT.

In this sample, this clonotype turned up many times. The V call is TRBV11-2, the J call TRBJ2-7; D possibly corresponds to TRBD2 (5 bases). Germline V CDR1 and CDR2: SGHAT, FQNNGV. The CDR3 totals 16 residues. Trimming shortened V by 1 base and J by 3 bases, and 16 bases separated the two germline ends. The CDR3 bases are TGTGCCAGCAGCTTAGTGAGGGCAAAGGACCTCTACGAGCAGTACTTC. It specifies CASSLVRAKDLYEQYF.

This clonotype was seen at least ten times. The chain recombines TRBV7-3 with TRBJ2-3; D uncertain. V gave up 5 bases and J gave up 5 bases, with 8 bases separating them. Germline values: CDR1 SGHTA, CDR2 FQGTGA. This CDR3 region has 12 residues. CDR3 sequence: CASSGIGDTQYF. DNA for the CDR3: TGTGCCAGCAGCGGGATCGGAGATACGCAGTATTTT.

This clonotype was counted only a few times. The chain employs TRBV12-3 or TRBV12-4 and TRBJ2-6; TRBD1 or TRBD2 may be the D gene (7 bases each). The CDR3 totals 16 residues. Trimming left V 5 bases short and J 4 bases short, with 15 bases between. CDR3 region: CASSLPGGQGANVLTF. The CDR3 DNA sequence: TGTGCCAGCAGTCTGCCGGGGGGACAGGGGGCCAACGTCCTGACTTTC.

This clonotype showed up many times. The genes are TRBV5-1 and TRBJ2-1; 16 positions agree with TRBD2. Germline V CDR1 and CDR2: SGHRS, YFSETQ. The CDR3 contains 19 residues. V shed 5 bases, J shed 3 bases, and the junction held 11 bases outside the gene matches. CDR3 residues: CASRGSGTSGGDNYNEQFF. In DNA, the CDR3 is TGCGCCAGCAGAGGGTCCGGGACTAGCGGGGGGGACAACTACAATGAGCAGTTCTTC.

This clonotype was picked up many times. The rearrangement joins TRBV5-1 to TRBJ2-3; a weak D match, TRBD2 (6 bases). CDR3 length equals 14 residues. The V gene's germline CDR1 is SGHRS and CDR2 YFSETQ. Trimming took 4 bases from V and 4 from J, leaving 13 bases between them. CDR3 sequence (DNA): TGCGCCAGCAGCCCTTCTAGCGTCGCAGATACGCAGTATTTT. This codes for CASSPSSVADTQYF.

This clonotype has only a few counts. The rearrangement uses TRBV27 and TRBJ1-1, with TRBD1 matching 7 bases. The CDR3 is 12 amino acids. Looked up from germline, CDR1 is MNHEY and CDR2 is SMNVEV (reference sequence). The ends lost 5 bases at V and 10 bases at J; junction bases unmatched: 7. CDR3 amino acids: CASSLPGGAAFF. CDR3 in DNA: TGTGCCAGCAGTCTGCCAGGGGGGGCAGCTTTCTTT.